The T cell receptor (beta chain) described here comes from a study of a mutant IDH1 vaccine in newly diagnosed glioma. Overall study context: Administration of eight vaccinations to patients took place in weeks 1, 3, 5, 7, 11, 15, 19, 23. The study started vaccination 4-6 weeks after radiotherapy alone, or with temozolomide cycles. Patients got radiotherapy, temozolomide, or both beforehand, and most got both.

Profiled with immunoSEQ multiplex PCR; TCRdb holds only in-frame clones, not every one. The sample lists tens of thousands of clones; 65% to 85% were seen once. The CDR3 covers 12 residues. Trimming cost V 11 bases and J 0 bases, with 11 bases left between them. Germline CDR1 reads ENHRY; CDR2 reads SYGVKD. Time point indicated: week 11, during vaccination. One vaccine dose held 300 ug of mutant IDH1 20-mer peptide and came with topical imiquimod. Patients carried new grade 3 or 4 IDH1-mutant astrocytomas lacking nuclear ATRX. In the case of this clone: The antigen is undetermined.

The chain couples TRBV10-3 to TRBJ2-7; D is possibly TRBD2 (6 bases). The sample was PBMCs, taken from a glioma patient whose treatment included an IDH1 peptide vaccine. The clonotype comes from a woman between 18 and 30 years old with glioma. CDR3 sequence: CASAGSSYEQYF. The CDR3 nucleotides read TGTGCCTCAGCGGGTAGCTCCTACGAGCAGTACTTC.